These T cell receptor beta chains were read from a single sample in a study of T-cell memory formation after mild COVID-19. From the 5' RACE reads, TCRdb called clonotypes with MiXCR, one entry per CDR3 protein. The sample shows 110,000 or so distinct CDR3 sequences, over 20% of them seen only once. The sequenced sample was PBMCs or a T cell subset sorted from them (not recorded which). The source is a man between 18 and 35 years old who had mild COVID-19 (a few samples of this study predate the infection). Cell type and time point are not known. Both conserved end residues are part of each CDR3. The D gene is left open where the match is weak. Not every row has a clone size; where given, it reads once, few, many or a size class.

cdr3_nt: TGCAGCGTTGGGGTAATGGGTACGCAGTATTTT
cdr3_aa: CSVGVMGTQYF
j_call: TRBJ2-3
v_call: TRBV29-1
d_call: .
clone_size: .

cdr3_nt: TGTGCCAGCACCAGAGGGAATGAGCAGTTCTTC
cdr3_aa: CASTRGNEQFF
j_call: TRBJ2-1
v_call: TRBV11-2
d_call: .
clone_size: .

cdr3_nt: TGTGCCAGCACCCGGGGACTCCAGGGCAATCAGCCCCAGCATTTT
cdr3_aa: CASTRGLQGNQPQHF
j_call: TRBJ1-5
v_call: TRBV2
d_call: .
clone_size: few

cdr3_nt: TGCGCCAGCAGCTTTCAAGCGGGGGCTTACAATGAGCAGTTCTTC
cdr3_aa: CASSFQAGAYNEQFF
j_call: TRBJ2-1
v_call: TRBV5-1
d_call: TRBD2
clone_size: .

cdr3_nt: TGCGCCAGCAAGGAACCTCGCGTAGGGGACACTGAAGCTTTCTTT
cdr3_aa: CASKEPRVGDTEAFF
j_call: TRBJ1-1
v_call: TRBV5-1
d_call: .
clone_size: many

cdr3_nt: TGCGCCAGCAGCTACAGGGGGCAAACCGGGGAGCTGTTTTTT
cdr3_aa: CASSYRGQTGELFF
j_call: TRBJ2-2
v_call: TRBV5-1
d_call: TRBD1
clone_size: .

cdr3_nt: TGTGCCAGCAGTCGCACAGGGAATCAGCCCCAGCATTTT
cdr3_aa: CASSRTGNQPQHF
j_call: TRBJ1-5
v_call: TRBV6-4
d_call: .
clone_size: .

cdr3_nt: TGCGCCAGCAGGCCTACGGAAGCTCTCGGAAACACCATATATTTT
cdr3_aa: CASRPTEALGNTIYF
j_call: TRBJ1-3
v_call: TRBV4-1
d_call: .
clone_size: many

cdr3_nt: TGCGCCAGCAGCTTGGCTTTAGGAGGGGGGAGGAACACTGAAGCTTTCTTT
cdr3_aa: CASSLALGGGRNTEAFF
j_call: TRBJ1-1
v_call: TRBV5-1
d_call: .
clone_size: .

cdr3_nt: TGCGCCAGCAGCTTGGCCGACGGTACCTACGAGCAGTACTTC
cdr3_aa: CASSLADGTYEQYF
j_call: TRBJ2-7
v_call: TRBV5-1
d_call: .
clone_size: few

cdr3_nt: TGCGCCAGCAGCCGGAACAGGGGGGAGACCCAGTACTTC
cdr3_aa: CASSRNRGETQYF
j_call: TRBJ2-5
v_call: TRBV4-3
d_call: TRBD1
clone_size: few

cdr3_nt: TGTGCCAGTAGTATAGGGTCTAGCGGACTACATCAGCCCCAGCATTTT
cdr3_aa: CASSIGSSGLHQPQHF
j_call: TRBJ1-5
v_call: TRBV19
d_call: .
clone_size: .

cdr3_nt: TGTGCCACCAGCAGAGAGAGCCGGGGGGTCCCGACCGTAGCCAAAAACATTCAGTACTTC
cdr3_aa: CATSRESRGVPTVAKNIQYF
j_call: TRBJ2-4
v_call: TRBV15
d_call: TRBD2
clone_size: .

cdr3_nt: TGCAGTGCTAGCAGTGGGGGAAGCACAGATACGCAGTATTTT
cdr3_aa: CSASSGGSTDTQYF
j_call: TRBJ2-3
v_call: TRBV20-1
d_call: .
clone_size: .

cdr3_nt: TGTGCCAGCAGCGAACAGGGGGGGGTACGGTATGGCTACACCTTC
cdr3_aa: CASSEQGGVRYGYTF
j_call: TRBJ1-2
v_call: TRBV7-2
d_call: TRBD1
clone_size: few

cdr3_nt: TGTGCCAGCAGCTTAATCCTAGGCGGGGCCGGGGAGCTGTTTTTT
cdr3_aa: CASSLILGGAGELFF
j_call: TRBJ2-2
v_call: TRBV7-2
d_call: .
clone_size: .

cdr3_nt: TGTGCCAGCAGCCCCCCGGCCAGCGGGGGGTTGTATACGCAGTATTTT
cdr3_aa: CASSPPASGGLYTQYF
j_call: TRBJ2-3
v_call: TRBV7-6
d_call: TRBD2
clone_size: few

cdr3_nt: TGTGCCACCAGTGATTCGGCGGGACAGGGAACACTTGAGCAGTTCTTC
cdr3_aa: CATSDSAGQGTLEQFF
j_call: TRBJ2-1
v_call: TRBV24-1
d_call: TRBD1
clone_size: .

cdr3_nt: TGTGCCAGCAGCTCTCCGCTAGCGGGGGCCCTCAATGAGCAGTTCTTC
cdr3_aa: CASSSPLAGALNEQFF
j_call: TRBJ2-1
v_call: TRBV7-9
d_call: TRBD2
clone_size: few

cdr3_nt: TGCAGCGTTGACGGATGGCAGGCCCAGTACAATGAGCAGTTCTTC
cdr3_aa: CSVDGWQAQYNEQFF
j_call: TRBJ2-1
v_call: TRBV29-1
d_call: .
clone_size: few

cdr3_nt: TGTGCCAGCAGTTCAGGACCGCAAGAGACCCAGTACTTC
cdr3_aa: CASSSGPQETQYF
j_call: TRBJ2-5
v_call: TRBV6-6
d_call: .
clone_size: .

cdr3_nt: TGTGCCAGCAGTTACTCACCCCGGTCCGGGGCCAACGTCCTGACTTTC
cdr3_aa: CASSYSPRSGANVLTF
j_call: TRBJ2-6
v_call: TRBV6-2/TRBV6-3
d_call: .
clone_size: .

cdr3_nt: TGTGCCAGCAGTATCGAGGAGGGGGGGAGCACTGAAGCTTTCTTT
cdr3_aa: CASSIEEGGSTEAFF
j_call: TRBJ1-1
v_call: TRBV6-5
d_call: .
clone_size: few

cdr3_nt: TGTGCCTGGAGTCTAAGCTCTGGAAACACCATATATTTT
cdr3_aa: CAWSLSSGNTIYF
j_call: TRBJ1-3
v_call: TRBV30
d_call: .
clone_size: once

cdr3_nt: TGTGCCAGCAGCTCTAGACTAGCGGGGACAGATACGCAGTATTTT
cdr3_aa: CASSSRLAGTDTQYF
j_call: TRBJ2-3
v_call: TRBV7-6
d_call: TRBD2
clone_size: .

cdr3_nt: TGCGCCAGCAGACCCTTTAGGGAGAATTCACCCCTCCACTTT
cdr3_aa: CASRPFRENSPLHF
j_call: TRBJ1-6
v_call: TRBV4-1
d_call: .
clone_size: once

cdr3_nt: TGTGCTGGGGGGGTCGGGGAGACCCAGTACTTC
cdr3_aa: CAGGVGETQYF
j_call: TRBJ2-5
v_call: TRBV25-1
d_call: TRBD2
clone_size: few

cdr3_nt: TGTGCCAGCAGTTTTAGCGGATTAGCCAAAAACATTCAGTACTTC
cdr3_aa: CASSFSGLAKNIQYF
j_call: TRBJ2-4
v_call: TRBV27
d_call: .
clone_size: .

cdr3_nt: TGTGCCAGCAGCTCCAGGGGGGGTATGAACACTGAAGCTTTCTTT
cdr3_aa: CASSSRGGMNTEAFF
j_call: TRBJ1-1
v_call: TRBV11-2
d_call: TRBD1
clone_size: .

cdr3_nt: TGCGCCAGCAGCCAAGATCACCCGGGGCTCTCGCCCCTCCACTTT
cdr3_aa: CASSQDHPGLSPLHF
j_call: TRBJ1-6
v_call: TRBV4-3
d_call: .
clone_size: .

cdr3_nt: TGTGCCAGCACCTCCTGGGCAGTCAACTATGGCTACACCTTC
cdr3_aa: CASTSWAVNYGYTF
j_call: TRBJ1-2
v_call: TRBV13
d_call: .
clone_size: .

cdr3_nt: TGCAGCGTTCCAACCGGGGGTTACACTGAAGCTTTCTTT
cdr3_aa: CSVPTGGYTEAFF
j_call: TRBJ1-1
v_call: TRBV29-1
d_call: .
clone_size: few

cdr3_nt: TGTGCCAGCAGCCAAGATCCACTGGATCGGCTCTCCTACAATGAGCAGTTCTTC
cdr3_aa: CASSQDPLDRLSYNEQFF
j_call: TRBJ2-1
v_call: TRBV3-1
d_call: .
clone_size: many

cdr3_nt: TGTGCCACCAGTGAAACAGCGTCTGGCTCCTACAATGAGCAGTTCTTC
cdr3_aa: CATSETASGSYNEQFF
j_call: TRBJ2-1
v_call: TRBV24-1
d_call: .
clone_size: .

cdr3_nt: TGCGCCAGCACCTTATCTGGGGCATCTCTGAGGGAGCAGTACTTC
cdr3_aa: CASTLSGASLREQYF
j_call: TRBJ2-7
v_call: TRBV5-1
d_call: .
clone_size: few

cdr3_nt: TGCGCCAGCAGCCCAGGAGAAGGGTATCAGCCCCAGCATTTT
cdr3_aa: CASSPGEGYQPQHF
j_call: TRBJ1-5
v_call: TRBV4-1
d_call: .
clone_size: .

cdr3_nt: TGTGCCAGCAGTTTTAGGCCAGCTGAAAAACTGTTTTTT
cdr3_aa: CASSFRPAEKLFF
j_call: TRBJ1-4
v_call: TRBV12-3/TRBV12-4
d_call: .
clone_size: .

cdr3_nt: TGCAGCGGGAGGTTTGGGGGCACTGAAGCTTTCTTT
cdr3_aa: CSGRFGGTEAFF
j_call: TRBJ1-1
v_call: TRBV29-1
d_call: .
clone_size: many

cdr3_nt: TGTGCCAGCGGGAGGGACATCGCTAGCACAGATACGCAGTATTTT
cdr3_aa: CASGRDIASTDTQYF
j_call: TRBJ2-3
v_call: TRBV12-3/TRBV12-4
d_call: .
clone_size: .

cdr3_nt: TGTGCCAGCAGCCCGACTACAGGGGAGGCTGAAGCTTTCTTT
cdr3_aa: CASSPTTGEAEAFF
j_call: TRBJ1-1
v_call: TRBV3-1
d_call: TRBD1
clone_size: .

cdr3_nt: TGTGCCAGCAGAGCCGACGGTTTGAACGGACAGTTCTTC
cdr3_aa: CASRADGLNGQFF
j_call: TRBJ2-1
v_call: TRBV7-9
d_call: .
clone_size: few

cdr3_nt: TGTGCCAGCAGCGACCGACAGGGGTACGACTATGGCTACACCTTC
cdr3_aa: CASSDRQGYDYGYTF
j_call: TRBJ1-2
v_call: TRBV7-2
d_call: TRBD1
clone_size: .

cdr3_nt: TGTGCCAGCAGTGCGGGGATGAATAGCAATCAGCCCCAGCATTTT
cdr3_aa: CASSAGMNSNQPQHF
j_call: TRBJ1-5
v_call: TRBV2
d_call: .
clone_size: few

cdr3_nt: TGTGCCAGCAACCAAGGGACCGGGGAGCTGTTTTTT
cdr3_aa: CASNQGTGELFF
j_call: TRBJ2-2
v_call: TRBV9
d_call: .
clone_size: few

cdr3_nt: TGTGCCAGCAGCTTAGTTCTAGCGCAAACGCAGTATTTT
cdr3_aa: CASSLVLAQTQYF
j_call: TRBJ2-3
v_call: TRBV7-9
d_call: .
clone_size: .

cdr3_nt: TGCGCCAGCAGCTCCCAAGGGGGACGGCCGGGGGCTTTCTTT
cdr3_aa: CASSSQGGRPGAFF
j_call: TRBJ1-1
v_call: TRBV5-1
d_call: .
clone_size: .

cdr3_nt: TGTGCCAGCAGCTTAGGGATTAGCTCTGGAAACACCATATATTTT
cdr3_aa: CASSLGISSGNTIYF
j_call: TRBJ1-3
v_call: TRBV11-2
d_call: .
clone_size: .